The clone carrying this TCR beta chain occurred a few times. Its target is not known. This CDR3 contains 16 residues. The entry originates in a study of cytomegalovirus exposure and HLA in healthy donors. With 60 Vbeta and 13 Jbeta primers, the PCR was carried out. In the original analysis: Unique TCR beta chains totaled some 81 million in a later count, with approximately 11 million of them shared. Method: immunoSEQ multiplex PCR; TCRdb's copy keeps in-frame clones and lacks some. Clone size and V and J calls were adopted from that table, with D and trimming inferred from the DNA. The sample lists about 120,000 clones, around three quarters occurring once. General study results and limits: In a later analysis, at a false discovery rate of 0.05, about 17,000 TCR beta sequences matched HLA alleles. Most CMV-associated TCR beta chains were later found to appear HLA-restricted.

This clonotype originated in a man aged 30-40 years in good health and CMV-seropositive. Sequenced material: PBMCs. The chain joins TRBV7-5 to TRBJ1-5; TRBD1 is the table's D call, not checked against the DNA. TRBV7-5 is classified as a pseudogene. CDR3 amino acids: CVRSLSQGPHDTPQHF. The CDR3 DNA is TGTGTCAGAAGCTTATCCCAGGGCCCTCATGATACGCCCCAGCATTTT.